The 5 T cell receptor beta chains in this list originate from one sample, sequenced in a study of blood T cell repertoires in COVID-19 (dated by TCRdb to 2019 to 2021). To prepare the library, the immunoSEQ multiplex PCR assay was applied. In TCRdb, the immuneACCESS table is reduced to in-frame sequences with V and J assigned. These tables do not hold every clone; where another copy was compared, an unresolved V gene accounts for under half, and the others remain unexplained. Within this sample are approximately 240,000 clones, with around four fifths of them counted one time only. The ten largest clones add up to more than 6% of the sample. Sequenced: peripheral blood. These receptors originate from a woman aged 55 to 70 with active or convalescent COVID-19.

This sequence joins TRBV28 and TRBJ2-3; D is possibly TRBD1 (7 bases). Looked up from germline, CDR1 is MDHEN and CDR2 is SYDVKM. The V end was cut by 8 bases, the J end by 1 base, with 19 bases between. The CDR3 loop spans 16 amino acids. In DNA form, the CDR3 reads TGTGCCAGCGGGTTCAGGGGGGCTTTCGGCACAGATACGCAGTATTTT. Translation gives CASGFRGAFGTDTQYF.

CDR3 bases: TGTGCCAGCTCACAGGGGCCTAACTATGGCTACACCTTC. Its translation is CASSQGPNYGYTF. The V call is TRBV18, the J call TRBJ1-2; D is perhaps TRBD1 (5 bases). This CDR3 comprises 13 residues. Trimming stripped 4 bases from V and 0 bases from J, with 6 bases between. The V gene's germline CDR1 is KGHSH and CDR2 LQKENI.

This sequence joins TRBV28 and TRBJ1-2; 9 nucleotides match TRBD1. CDR1 MDHEN and CDR2 SYDVKM come from the germline V gene. CDR3 length: 14 residues. V gave up 6 bases and J gave up 2 bases; unmatched junction bases: 4. CDR3 DNA sequence: TGTGCCAGCAGGTGGACAGGGGCGAACTATGGCTACACCTTC. Translated: CASRWTGANYGYTF.

The chain is built from TRBV28 and TRBJ2-2; 7 nucleotides match TRBD2. Germline V lookup: CDR1 MDHEN, CDR2 SYDVKM. This CDR3 comprises 16 residues. J gave up 4 bases and V 5 bases, and 10 bases lay outside the gene matches. CDR3 protein: CASSNVLSGGTGELFF. The CDR3 bases are TGTGCCAGCAGTAACGTCCTATCGGGAGGCACCGGGGAGCTGTTTTTT.

This chain uses TRBV11-3 with TRBJ2-7; 8 bases fit TRBD2. This CDR3 contains 14 residues. With V trimmed by 6 bases and J by 2 bases, 6 bases remained unmatched. Germline V gene lookup returns CDR1 SGHNT and CDR2 YENEEA. The chain's CDR3 is CASRGTSGTYEQYF. CDR3 nucleotide sequence: TGTGCCAGCAGGGGAACTAGCGGTACCTACGAGCAGTACTTC.